These 10 T cell receptor beta chains came from one sample sequenced in a study of human T cells and chemical hapten exposure. Using its own MiXCR run on the RACE reads, TCRdb lists one record per CDR3 protein. Of approximately 100,000 distinct CDR3 sequences in the sample, 9.6% were seen once. Time point: pre-sensitization, week 0. Noted treatment: therapeutic diphenylcyclopropenone sensitization with weekly scalp DPC. The material was whole blood, obtained in connection with sensitization to the hapten diphenylcyclopropenone (DPC). These receptors were taken from a middle-aged woman with alopecia areata. Some clones in this sample may be carry-over from other donors' samples.

This clonotype was picked up many times. The gene calls are TRBV3-1 and TRBJ2-1; TRBD2 matches at 7 bases. Germline V gene lookup returns CDR1 LGHDT and CDR2 YNNKEL (reference sequence). After removal of 3 bases from V and 9 bases from J, the junction contained 8 bases not matched to a gene. The CDR3 loop spans 14 amino acids. CDR3 DNA: TGTGCCAGCAGCCAGGCGGGGACTATCCGTGAGCAGTTCTTC. Protein product: CASSQAGTIREQFF.

This clonotype was observed many times. The chain carries TRBV9 and TRBJ2-3, with 11 bases fitting TRBD2. Germline CDR1 and CDR2: SGDLS and YYNGEE. Unmatched junction bases numbered 6, after V lost 3 bases and J lost 0 bases. The CDR3 contains 17 residues. This CDR3 reads CASSGLTSGTSTDTQYF. CDR3 coding DNA: TGTGCCAGCAGCGGACTGACTAGCGGGACTAGCACAGATACGCAGTATTTT.

This clonotype was seen many times. The chain uses TRBV30 and TRBJ1-2, with D tentatively TRBD1 (6 bases). The CDR3 runs to 14 residues. V gave up 3 bases and J gave up 8 bases, with 19 bases separating them. Germline V CDR1 and CDR2: GTSNPN, SVGIG (reference sequence). DNA for the CDR3: TGTGCCTGGAGCGCAATAACAGGGTCGAGGGGCTACACCTTC. Encoded protein: CAWSAITGSRGYTF.

This clonotype has a handful of counts. The CDR3 nucleotides are TGCGCCAGCAGCCAACAATCCGGACAGCACACAGATACGCAGTATTTT. Its protein is CASSQQSGQHTDTQYF. The rearrangement links TRBV4-3 to TRBJ2-3; D possibly corresponds to TRBD1 (6 bases). Germline values: CDR1 LGHNA, CDR2 YSLEER. This CDR3 contains 16 residues. V lost 2 bases and J 2 bases, leaving 14 bases between the germline ends.

This clonotype was seen repeatedly, ten times or more. The rearrangement links TRBV14 to TRBJ2-3; 13 nucleotides agree with TRBD2. CDR3 size: 17 residues. Per germline, CDR1 SGHDN and CDR2 FVKESK. J was trimmed by 6 bases and V by 4 bases; bases with no gene match: 10. For the CDR3, the DNA is TGTGCCAGCAGCCCTTATCTCGGGACTAGCGGGGTGGATACGCAGTATTTT. Its protein product is CASSPYLGTSGVDTQYF.

The V call is TRBV2, the J call TRBJ1-6; D is ambiguous. Germline V CDR1 and CDR2: SNHLY, FYNNEI. CDR3 length equals 14 residues. Trimming took off 6 bases at V and 4 bases at J, with 10 bases between the two ends. The CDR3: CASRGSEYNSPLHF. The CDR3 bases are TGTGCCAGCAGGGGGTCAGAATATAATTCACCCCTCCACTTT.

This clonotype was seen a few times. The rearrangement joins TRBV25-1 to TRBJ1-2, with a weak D call TRBD1 (5 bases). V gave up 9 bases and J gave up 4 bases, with 12 bases separating them. The germline gives CDR1 MGHDK, CDR2 SYGVNS. The CDR3 totals 12 residues. CDR3 amino acids: CASTGGSYGYTF. CDR3 DNA: TGTGCCAGTACCGGGGGAAGCTATGGCTACACCTTC.

The genes are TRBV11-2 and TRBJ2-1; 10 nucleotides align to TRBD1. The V gene end was trimmed by 3 bases and the J gene end by 6 bases; junction bases not matched to a gene: 11. Germline-derived CDR1 and CDR2 are SGHAT and FQNNGV. The CDR3 totals 17 residues. In DNA, the CDR3 is TGTGCCAGCAGCTTCGCCGGGACAGGGGTCCTGAGCAATGAGCAGTTCTTC. Translation gives CASSFAGTGVLSNEQFF.

This clonotype was recorded at least ten times. The chain recombines TRBV5-5 with TRBJ1-1; tentative D call: TRBD1 (6 bases). The CDR3 length is 14 residues. V lost 6 bases to trimming and J lost 0 bases, with 12 bases between them. The germline CDR1 and CDR2 sequences are SGHKS and YYEKEE (reference sequence). The CDR3 nucleotides read TGTGCCAGCACCCGGACAGACATGAACACTGAAGCTTTCTTT. The encoded protein is CASTRTDMNTEAFF.

This clonotype came up many times. The chain joins TRBV7-9 to TRBJ2-7; D unresolved. The germline gives CDR1 SEHNR, CDR2 FQNEAQ (reference sequence). V lost 2 bases to trimming and J lost 2 bases, with 7 bases between them. The CDR3 is made up of 13 amino acids. CDR3 residues: CASSLLSPYEQYF. Here the CDR3 DNA reads TGTGCCAGCAGCTTACTTTCCCCCTACGAGCAGTACTTC.